The rows below give T cell receptor beta chains drawn from one sample of a study of molecular identifiers for immune sequencing clone quantification. TCRdb itself ran the PCR reads through MiXCR, one entry per CDR3 protein. The sample has approximately 680,000 distinct CDR3 sequences, roughly 27% seen once. Sequenced sample: naive CD8+ T cells from blood, with Jurkat cell RNA spiked in. The receptor set was obtained from a human donor in good health. Some libraries in this study had Jurkat cell RNA spiked in. Both conserved end residues are part of each CDR3. The D gene is left open where the match is weak. Where a row states a size, it is once, few, many or the class of an expanded clone; other rows omit it.

TRBV12-3/TRBV12-4	15	TRBJ2-1	many	TRBD2	TGTGCCAGCAGTTTAGGACTAGCGGGGGACAATGAGCAGTTCTTC	CASSLGLAGDNEQFF
TRBV14	15	TRBJ2-7	few	.	TGTGCCAGCAGCCAACGGGCCACACCCTCCTACGAGCAGTACTTC	CASSQRATPSYEQYF
TRBV5-1	14	TRBJ2-1	.	.	TGCGCCAGCAGCGGGACAAGGGGAATGGATGAGCAGTTCTTC	CASSGTRGMDEQFF
TRBV7-6	16	TRBJ2-2	few	.	TGTGCCAGCAGCCCCGGGACAAAAAGTGGCACCGGGGAGCTGTTTTTT	CASSPGTKSGTGELFF
TRBV2	14	TRBJ1-1	many	.	TGTGCCAGCAGTGGTGATCAACAGGGAAATGAAGCTTTCTTT	CASSGDQQGNEAFF
TRBV5-1	14	TRBJ2-7	many	.	TGCGCCAGCAGCCCCCCCGAACGGGGCTACGAGCAGTACTTC	CASSPPERGYEQYF
TRBV4-1	16	TRBJ2-5	.	.	TGCGCCAGCAGCCCAAGAGTAGAACGGATCCAAGAGACCCTGTACTTC	CASSPRVERIQETLYF
TRBV20-1	16	TRBJ2-3	many	TRBD2	TGCAGTGCTAGAGATGAGGCGGGACTAGGCACAGATACGCAGTATTTT	CSARDEAGLGTDTQYF
TRBV12-3/TRBV12-4	16	TRBJ2-3	many	TRBD1	TGTGCCAGCAGTCCCCGGGACAGCCCAAGCACAGATACGCAGTATTTT	CASSPRDSPSTDTQYF
TRBV4-3	16	TRBJ2-7	.	.	TGCGCCAGCAGCCAAGATTCAGGGGTAATGGGCTACGAGCAGTACTTC	CASSQDSGVMGYEQYF
TRBV4-1	15	TRBJ2-1	few	.	TGCGCCAGCAGCCAAGATGGGAGGCAGAACGATGAGCAGTTCTTC	CASSQDGRQNDEQFF
TRBV5-3	13	TRBJ2-7	.	TRBD1	TGTGCCGGCAGCCGGGACAGCTCCTACGAGCAGTACTTC	CAGSRDSSYEQYF
TRBV5-1	15	TRBJ2-3	many	TRBD1	TGCGCCAGCAGCGTCGGACAGGGTTACACAGATACGCAGTATTTT	CASSVGQGYTDTQYF
TRBV24-1	13	TRBJ1-5	.	TRBD1	TGTGCCACCAGTCCGACAGGGCTGGCGCCCCAGCATTTT	CATSPTGLAPQHF
TRBV2	14	TRBJ2-6	few	.	TGTGCCACCTCTGGCGACTCTGGGGCCAACGTCCTGACTTTC	CATSGDSGANVLTF
TRBV7-6	13	TRBJ2-7	.	.	TGTGCCAGCAGCTCTTCTACGGTCGACGAGCAGTACTTC	CASSSSTVDEQYF
TRBV7-9	16	TRBJ2-3	.	.	TGTGCCAGCAACCCACCGGTGGGAGCGGGCCCAGATACGCAGTATTTT	CASNPPVGAGPDTQYF
TRBV10-3	14	TRBJ2-2	.	TRBD1	TGTGCCGTCAGTGAGGACAGGGACACCGGGGAGCTGTTTTTT	CAVSEDRDTGELFF
TRBV7-9	17	TRBJ2-4	.	.	TGTGCCAGCAGCCCCTCGTCAGGGGGGCTTGACAAAAACATTCAGTACTTC	CASSPSSGGLDKNIQYF
TRBV20-1	16	TRBJ2-3	many	TRBD2	TGCAGTGCCCCGGGACTAGCGGGAGGATACACAGATACGCAGTATTTT	CSAPGLAGGYTDTQYF
TRBV27	14	TRBJ1-4	.	.	TGTGCCAGCAGTTTATACGGGCTGGATGAAAAACTGTTTTTT	CASSLYGLDEKLFF
TRBV23-1	13	TRBJ1-2	.	.	TGCGCCAGCAGTCAAATGAGGAGCAATGGCTACACCTTC	CASSQMRSNGYTF
TRBV6-2/TRBV6-3	15	TRBJ2-7	.	.	TGTGCCAGCACCGAACGAACCCGCGAACCCCTCGAGCAGTACTTC	CASTERTREPLEQYF
TRBV27	13	TRBJ1-4	few	.	TGTGCCAGCAGTTTATCGGGGGTCGGGAAACTGTTTTTT	CASSLSGVGKLFF
TRBV7-9	16	TRBJ2-1	.	TRBD2	TGTGCCAGCAGCCCAGCGACTAGCGGGAGGACACACGAGCAGTTCTTC	CASSPATSGRTHEQFF
TRBV6-5	15	TRBJ2-1	.	TRBD2	TGTGCCAGCAGCATCAGCGGGAGAGTAAACAATGAGCAGTTCTTC	CASSISGRVNNEQFF
TRBV2	14	TRBJ1-1	.	.	TGTGCCCGCACGGAGGGGAGAATGACCCCTGAAGCTTTCTTT	CARTEGRMTPEAFF
TRBV4-3	18	TRBJ2-3	many	TRBD1	TGCGCCAGCAGCCAAGACGTGGGACAGGGGTTTGGCGCAGATACGCAGTATTTT	CASSQDVGQGFGADTQYF
TRBV4-3	14	TRBJ2-2	.	.	TGCGCCAGCAGCCCGTCCGAGTACACCGGGGAGCTGTTTTTT	CASSPSEYTGELFF
TRBV6-5	15	TRBJ1-3	many	.	TGTGCCAGCAGTTCGCCTGGGGGAGGTGGAAACACCATATATTTT	CASSSPGGGGNTIYF
TRBV28	16	TRBJ1-5	many	TRBD1	TGTGCCAGCAGTTTACTCCCAGGGGGCGCTGATCAGCCCCAGCATTTT	CASSLLPGGADQPQHF
TRBV4-3	15	TRBJ2-7	many	.	TGCGCCAGCAGCCAAAGGCACTCGAGCTCCTACGAGCAGTACTTC	CASSQRHSSSYEQYF
TRBV5-6	12	TRBJ2-7	.	.	TGTGCCAGCAGGTACGGAAATTACGAGCAGTACTTC	CASRYGNYEQYF
TRBV6-5	14	TRBJ2-7	.	.	TGTGCCAGCAGCCTGAACAGGGTTGCCTACGAGCAGTACTTC	CASSLNRVAYEQYF
TRBV19	12	TRBJ1-5	.	.	TGTGCCAGTAGTCCGCACAATCAGCCCCAGCATTTT	CASSPHNQPQHF
TRBV27	16	TRBJ2-6	many	TRBD1	TGTGCCAGCAGTATTACAGGGGTCTCTGGGGCCAACGTCCTGACTTTC	CASSITGVSGANVLTF
TRBV12-3/TRBV12-4	15	TRBJ1-4	few	.	TGTGCCAGCAGTTTAGATTCCAATACTAATGAAAAACTGTTTTTT	CASSLDSNTNEKLFF
TRBV30	13	TRBJ2-7	.	TRBD2	TGTGCCTGGGCCCGGGGGGGAGGTGACGAGCAGTACTTC	CAWARGGGDEQYF
TRBV11-2	14	TRBJ2-7	.	.	TGTGCCAGCAGCCCCGTATTCAGATCCTACGAGCAGTACTTC	CASSPVFRSYEQYF